The entry below gives a single T cell receptor beta chain sequence along with its context. Its antigen is currently unknown. This sample is part of a study of Ad26.COV2.S vaccination and SARS-CoV-2 variants. For the study at large: Ad26.COV2.S shots went into the muscle once or twice, 56 days apart. Study-level results: While placebo recipients had lower spike-specific TCR breadth, vaccine recipients had more. Total T cell responses were possibly underestimated by TCR breadth and depth analyses.

Regarding treatment: around 19 received Ad26.COV2.S at low or high dose, single or two shots; 5 received placebo; per-sample allocation not given. Material that was analyzed had been drawn on day 63 after the first vaccine or placebo injection. Here immunoSEQ multiplex PCR was the method, and the copy in TCRdb shows in-frame clones only, minus some. The sample lists about 400,000 clones, 88% seen once, with about 3.5% in the top ten. Looked up from germline, CDR1 is MDHEN and CDR2 is SYDVKM. V lost 4 bases and J 1 base, leaving 19 bases between the germline ends. The CDR3 sequence is 17 residues long.

The sequence was collected from a person between 18 and 60 years old who received the Ad26.COV2.S COVID-19 vaccine or a placebo. The genes are TRBV28 and TRBJ1-1; the D gene is possibly TRBD1 (6 bases). Source: peripheral blood, taken in a trial of Ad26.COV2.S vaccine versus placebo. The CDR3 sequence: CASSSRGVTGPNTEAFF. CDR3 DNA sequence: TGTGCCAGCAGTTCCCGGGGGGTGACAGGACCGAACACTGAAGCTTTCTTT.